This T cell receptor beta chain was profiled in a study of cytomegalovirus exposure and HLA in healthy donors. A multiplex PCR was run with 60 Vbeta primers and 13 Jbeta primers. Sequencing was performed with immunoSEQ multiplex PCR; in TCRdb, only in-frame clones are kept and a portion is missing. The sample holds roughly 180,000 clones, around four fifths seen once. Findings of the study overall: The majority of CMV-associated TCR beta chains were reported as apparently HLA-restricted in a later analysis.

With respect to this clone: The target antigen is unknown.

The germline CDR1 and CDR2 sequences are SGHRS and YFSETQ. The CDR3 totals 15 residues. Losses at the gene ends were 6 bases for V and 7 bases for J; bases not matched to a gene: 12. The V gene is TRBV5-1, the J gene TRBJ2-1; 8 bases agree with TRBD2. The sample consisted of PBMCs. The TCR was taken from a man aged 25-45 years in good health and CMV-seronegative. The CDR3 bases are TGCGCCAGCATCTCCTACCCGGGGGGGAGGAATGAGCAGTTCTTC. Amino acids: CASISYPGGRNEQFF.